One T cell receptor (beta chain) is described in this entry. This specimen comes from a study of blood T cell repertoires in COVID-19. Study context: Researchers got acute and convalescent COVID-19 samples from the United States, Italy and Spain.

Per the original methods: Amplification of reference gene primers provided the estimated nucleated cell counts. This table comes from immunoSEQ multiplex PCR, and its TCRdb copy is limited to in-frame clones, with some not included. That table furnishes V, J and clone size, whereas the DNA furnished D and trimming. This sample has 350,000 to 450,000 clones; approximately 89% occur once, and the top ten carry 1.7%. V lost 7 bases, J lost 5 bases, and 12 bases lay in between. The germline V gene has CDR1 MDHEN and CDR2 SYDVKM. The CDR3 loop spans 12 amino acids. Adults between roughly 18 and 89 years of age took part from 20 to 25 US areas. Recovered Cohort 3 donors showed two negative PCRs, clearance, or symptom resolution.

The TCR was taken from a woman in her thirties who had recovered from COVID-19. Sequences were obtained from PBMCs or T cells enriched from blood (not recorded which). The J gene is TRBJ2-7, the V gene TRBV28; D perhaps matches TRBD1 (6 bases). CDR3 residues: CASTPDRNEQYF. DNA of the CDR3: TGTGCCAGCACTCCTGACAGGAACGAGCAGTACTTC. Together with reference TRBV28 and TRBJ2-7, the CDR3 gives the full variable domain: DVKVTQSSRYLVKRTGEKVFLECVQDMDHENMFWYRQDPGLGLRLIYFSYDVKMKEKGDIPEGYSVSREKKERFSLILESASTNQTSMYLCASTPDRNEQYFGPGTRLTVT.